This T cell receptor (beta chain) was found in a study of human T cells and chemical hapten exposure. Study at large: DPC at 2% was the sensitizing agent, placed on approximately 2 cm by approximately 2 cm of upper inner arm skin. Overall study results and limits: No shift was seen in TCRs above 1 in 1000 frequency with DPC sensitization.

Ten or more counts support this clonotype. The antigen is not known. This CDR3 is 15 amino acids long. CDR1 and CDR2 (germline): MNHNY, SVGAGI (reference sequence). The V gene lost 2 bases and the J gene lost 2 bases, with 13 bases spanning the gap. TCRdb re-called the RACE reads through MiXCR, storing one row per CDR3 protein. The sample records some 380,000 distinct CDR3 sequences, nearly 5% being singletons. Time point defined: patch test 1, 2 weeks after DPC sensitization. This sample's treatment: therapeutic diphenylcyclopropenone sensitization with weekly scalp DPC. The TCR sequence derives from a woman in her 50s with alopecia areata. Some clones in this sample may be carry-over from other donors' samples. The specimen comprised whole blood, sampled in connection with sensitization to the hapten diphenylcyclopropenone (DPC). This chain links TRBV6-6 with TRBJ2-7; perhaps TRBD1 as D (5 bases). The CDR3 sequence: CASSYAAGPPYEQYF. In nucleotides, the CDR3 is TGTGCCAGCAGTTACGCGGCAGGGCCCCCCTACGAGCAGTACTTC.